This TCR beta chain was found in a study of T-cell reconstitution after alpha-beta-depleted transplantation in children. Unique molecular identifiers were used to barcode this TCRbeta library. TCRdb redid the calling of the PCR reads with MiXCR, one entry per CDR3 protein. The repertoire has approximately 120,000 distinct CDR3 sequences, roughly 9.7% of them found once; the top ten carry 24%. The CDR3 length is 14 residues. V lost 5 bases, J lost 5 bases, and 2 bases stayed unmatched. Germline assignment: CDR1 MNHNS and CDR2 SASEGT. The source was PBMCs, mostly from graft donor cells, collected 180 days after TCRalphabeta/CD19-depleted stem cell transplant. The rearrangement uses TRBV6-1 and TRBJ2-4, with 11 bases matching TRBD1. The source of this sequence is a girl less than two years old who had a stem cell transplant for combined immunodeficiency, so the T cells may come from the graft donor. CDR3 protein: CASSRDRGENIQYF. Written as DNA, the CDR3 is TGTGCCAGCAGTAGGGACAGGGGGGAAAACATTCAGTACTTC.